This T cell receptor beta chain was documented in a study of shared clonotypes between healthy human individuals (dated by TCRdb to between 2020 and 2021). The study in broad terms: The cohort included three men and a couple of women between 18 and 49 years of age. Different laboratories and diverse techniques were used to prepare libraries and sequence TCR repertoires, to increase sequencing depth and limit assay-specific biases. To estimate repertoire size and how much clonotypes are shared between individuals, the study performed deep sequencing of blood TCR repertoires from roughly five healthy adults. Between about 0.94 and 8.9 billion PBMCs per donor were obtained by leukapheresis. Paper-wide results and their limitations: Sampling was restricted to blood, and TCR repertoires in tissue are likely to differ from TCR repertoires in blood. Pairwise subsampling indicated that sequencing depth was expected to affect the degree of clonotype sharing among donors. The small number of donors limited the genetic and exposure-history diversity represented.

Using the deep immunoSEQ assay, TCR CDR3 regions were amplified from genomic DNA by multiplex PCR. Genomic DNA extracted from each cell subset was distributed evenly over all wells of several immunoSEQ 96-well plates, and each plate served as one replicate. For unsorted PBMC, each replicate PCR was loaded with approximately 300 ng genomic DNA, equivalent to tens of thousands of T cell genomes. Genomic DNA from unsorted PBMC was sequenced over ten immunoSEQ deep assay plates. Purified libraries were measured with a Qubit 3.0 fluorometer, size-checked on a Bioanalyzer 2100, and measured again with the KAPA Library Quantification kit. Each immunoSEQ 96-well plate was sequenced on its own single-read 150-cycle Illumina NextSeq 550 flow cell. As for the original processing: The immunoSEQ output contained only junctional sequences without quality scores, so filtering could not match that applied to full-length reads. To assign V/J genes and CDR3, sequences were annotated using PyIR, a Python wrapper for IgBLAST v1.9, with IMGT germline references. Reads with weak V/J assignments (E-value above 1e-6), missing CDR3, stop codons, out-of-frame junctions, or ambiguous translated residues were removed. V3J clonotypes were defined as sequences sharing an identical inferred V gene, J gene, and CDR3 amino acid sequence. Percentage overlap between repertoires was computed as shared unique clonotypes divided by the size of the smaller repertoire. RTK rarefaction, the Chao1 estimator, and Recon v2.1 estimates of unobserved clonotypes were used to assess repertoire richness. Not all clones reach the TCRdb copy of this immuneACCESS table, which keeps in-frame sequences only. Checked studies attribute under half of the gap to unresolved V genes and leave the rest unexplained. V and J calls plus clone size are reproduced from that table; the DNA served to infer D and trimming. This sample comprises approximately 500,000 clones, over 60% of them detected only once. Around 12% of the sample lies in the top ten.

The CDR1 and CDR2 encoded by the germline V gene are SGHVS and FNYEAQ. Trimming takes 3 bases from V and 0 bases from J, and the germline ends sit 4 bases apart. Spanning cysteine to phenylalanine, the CDR3 consists of 13 amino acids. Only the CDR3 portion is preserved as DNA: 39 bases, with reading frame beginning at the first base. The donors were healthy, HIV-negative adults with no recently reported acute infections or vaccinations. Every donor was a Caucasian adult living in Nashville, Tennessee, USA. For unsorted samples, tens of millions of PBMCs were counted and genomic DNA was extracted with the QIAamp DNA Blood Mini kit. Blood was collected by leukapheresis, and PBMCs were isolated by Ficoll-Histopaque density gradient centrifugation and then cryopreserved in liquid nitrogen vapor phase. Concerning this clone: The antigen it recognizes is unknown. No much larger clonotype is one base removed from it; base qualities were not supplied.

Sequencing used PBMCs. This clonotype was obtained from a woman in her 40s in good health. Some clones in this sample may be carry-over from other donors' samples. The chain was built from TRBV7-6 and TRBJ2-3, with an unclear D gene assignment. The CDR3 protein: CASSFSSTDTQYF. The DNA sequence follows: TGTGCCAGCAGCTTCTCGAGCACAGATACGCAGTATTTT.